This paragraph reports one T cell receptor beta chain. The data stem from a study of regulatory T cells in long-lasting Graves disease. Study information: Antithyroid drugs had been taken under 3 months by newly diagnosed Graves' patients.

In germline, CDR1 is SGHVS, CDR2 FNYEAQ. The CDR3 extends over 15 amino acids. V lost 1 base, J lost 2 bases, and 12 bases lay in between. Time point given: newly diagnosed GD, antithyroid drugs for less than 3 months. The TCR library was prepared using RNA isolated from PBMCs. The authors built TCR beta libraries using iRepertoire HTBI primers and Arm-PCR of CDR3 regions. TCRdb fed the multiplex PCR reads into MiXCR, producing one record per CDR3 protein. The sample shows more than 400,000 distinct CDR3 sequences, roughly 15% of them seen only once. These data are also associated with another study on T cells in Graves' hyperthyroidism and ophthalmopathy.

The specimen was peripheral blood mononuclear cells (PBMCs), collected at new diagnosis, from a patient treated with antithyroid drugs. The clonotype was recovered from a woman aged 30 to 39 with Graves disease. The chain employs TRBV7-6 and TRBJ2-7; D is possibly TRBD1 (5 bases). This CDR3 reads CASSLGSTGTYEQYF. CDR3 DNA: TGTGCCAGCAGCTTAGGCTCCACAGGAACCTACGAGCAGTACTTC. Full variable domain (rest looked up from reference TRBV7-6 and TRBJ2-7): GAGVSQSPRYKVTKRGQDVALRCDPISGHVSLYWYRQALGQGPEFLTYFNYEAQQDKSGLPNDRFSAERPEGSISTLTIQRTEQRDSAMYRCASSLGSTGTYEQYFGPGTRLTVT.